This T cell receptor beta chain is drawn from a study of Graves' ophthalmopathy and Graves' hyperthyroidism. Trimming took off 4 bases at V and 1 base at J, with 8 bases between the two ends. This CDR3 has 13 amino acids. Per the germline V gene, CDR1 is LNHDA and CDR2 is SQIVND (reference sequence). This clonotype was counted many times. For repertoire sequencing, the TCR beta CDR3 regions were amplified from RNA transcripts. An opening RT-PCR round employed HTBI primers and preceded a second-round multiplex PCR. TCRdb called the multiplex PCR reads again in MiXCR, with one record for every CDR3 protein. The sample records around 1.1 million distinct CDR3 sequences, less than 45% being singletons.

Sequencing was performed on peripheral blood or thyroid tissue (not recorded which). The TCR comes from an adult man with Graves' hyperthyroidism. This chain uses TRBV19 with TRBJ2-7; D is unresolved. DNA of the CDR3: TGTGCCAGTAGTAGACGGTCTTCCTACGAGCAGTACTTC. Protein product: CASSRRSSYEQYF.